This T cell receptor beta chain was captured in a study of T cells after yellow fever vaccination (dated by TCRdb to the late 2010s). For the wider study: The SMART-Seq v4 Ultra Low Input RNA kit was used to prepare libraries from fractions with low cell numbers. To track T-cell clones before and after primary and booster YFV17D yellow fever vaccination, bulk TCR alpha and beta repertoires were sequenced longitudinally. Two healthy male donors made up the cohort, one aged 18 to 30 years and the other aged 30 to 40 years. Bulk PBMC replicates and cell subsets were isolated from blood drawn at multiple timepoints before and after both primary and secondary immunization. Results and caveats for the whole study, not just this receptor: Compared with the primary T-cell response, the secondary T-cell response was weaker but faster, peaking on day 5 rather than day 15. Because only a couple of donors were included in the study, the extent to which the findings can be generalized is limited. After the booster, most clones that had expanded after primary vaccination were detected again (around 97% of CD4 and roughly nine tenths of CD8), suggesting broad maintenance of memory. FACS-sorted repertoires could contain abundant contaminating clonotypes from the bulk population, so computational filtering was required. A small fraction of clonotypes appeared in both the CD4 and CD8 compartments, likely as a result of convergent recombination.

Synthesis of TCR cDNA relied on 5'RACE template switching, a step that introduced a universal primer site along with unique molecular identifiers. cDNA synthesis was primed from both the TCR alpha and TCR beta constant segments. Libraries were amplified in two PCR steps, with sample barcodes and sequencing adapters added in the second step. Sequencing of the libraries was done on either Illumina HiSeq 2500 (2x100 bp) or NovaSeq (2x150 bp). In the original analysis: MIGEC was used to demultiplex reads and collapse the reads into UMI consensus sequences, and MiXCR was used for V(D)J alignment. Using edgeR on replicate PBMC samples, clonotypes were called vaccine-responding if FDR was below 0.01 and the log2 fold change was above 5 up to day 15. Bulk clonotypes were assigned CD4 or CD8 identity according to which sequenced CD4 or CD8 repertoire held them at higher abundance. TCRdb handled the public reads itself, with Q25 trimming in fastp and clone calling in MiXCR, and kept productive beta chains. Rows are unified per CDR3 protein, each entry keeping the most common DNA and genes. The V and J calls come from TCRdb's annotation, not from the publication. This sample comprises about 140,000 distinct CDR3 sequences, around 7.7% of them detected only once. The ten largest make up roughly 0.76% of the sample.

Interpreted using the paper, the treatment or condition label stands for: live attenuated yellow fever vaccine strain. A standard Ficoll-Paque protocol was used to isolate PBMCs from peripheral blood. Dynabeads CD4 and CD8 positive selection kits were used to isolate CD4 and CD8 T-cell fractions. TriZol was used to extract RNA from bulk PBMCs, from CD4 and CD8 fractions, and from dextramer-positive and dextramer-negative fractions. The CDR1 and CDR2 encoded by the germline V gene are SGHTA and FQGNSA. The CDR3 starts with the cysteine, ends with the phenylalanine, and has 15 residues. Only the CDR3 portion is preserved as DNA: 45 bases, with reading frame beginning at the first base. Ends trimmed: V by 4 bases, J by 6 bases; bases unmatched to a gene: 8. There are many counts of this clonotype. It has no known antigen specificity. Within one base of it there is no much larger clone, and no base qualities were kept.

Here the chain combines TRBV7-2 and TRBJ2-7; 11 junctional bases match TRBD2. The sequencing here drew on CD4+ T cells sorted from PBMCs, taken 5 days after the yellow fever booster vaccination. The source of this sequence is a man aged 25-40 years who received the YFV17D yellow fever vaccine. CDR3 protein: CASSSLAGGLGEQYF. The nucleotide sequence reads TGTGCCAGCAGCTCTCTAGCGGGGGGCCTTGGCGAGCAGTACTTC.